This section outlines one T cell receptor beta chain sequence together with its context. The entry originates in a study of T cells in women clearing cervical HPV infection. immunoSEQ multiplex PCR used an average of 1200 ng genomic DNA. TCRdb's copy holds only in-frame clones and misses some; the assay was immunoSEQ multiplex PCR. The sample totals tens of thousands of clones. Cervical HPV DNA detected by MY09/MY11 PCR, typed by dot-blot. Sequencing was performed on blood buffy coat. The TCR originated in a woman between 18 and 70 years old with a cervical HPV16 infection that either progressed to CIN3+ or cleared (not recorded which).

The DNA read from the CDR3 is TGTGCCACCAGTGACCACGACAGAATCAATGAG. Translating it yields CATSDHDRINE. In full, the CDR3 is CATSDHDRINEQFF. The chain has TRBV24-1 and TRBJ2-1; TRBD1 might be the D (5 bases). The read terminates 3 residues ahead of where the CDR3 ends, so the germline J gene completes it. V was clipped by 4 bases and J by 6 bases, with 12 bases between them. Germline lookup yields CDR1 KGHDR and CDR2 SFDVKD. There are 14 residues in the CDR3.